This entry lists 32 T cell receptor beta chains sequenced from one sample in a study of blood T cell repertoires in COVID-19. The data were produced by immunoSEQ multiplex PCR, yet TCRdb's version contains in-frame clones alone and is incomplete. The sample has roughly 280,000 clones, under 90% seen once. The sequencing input was peripheral blood. The source is a man in his fifties or sixties with acute or convalescent COVID-19.

CDR3 in DNA: TGCGCCAGCAGCTTGGCCCCTAGCGGGGGGAATGAGCAGTTCTTC. Translation gives CASSLAPSGGNEQFF. This chain connects TRBV5-1 to TRBJ2-1; 11 nucleotides match TRBD2. The CDR3 has 15 amino acids. The germline V gene encodes CDR1 SGHRS and CDR2 YFSETQ. V gave up 0 bases and J gave up 7 bases; unmatched junction bases: 3.

This clone has a single count. The chain recombines TRBV27 with TRBJ2-5, with 7 bases aligning to TRBD1. This CDR3 is 22 amino acids long. CDR1 is MNHEY, CDR2 SMNVEV, per germline (reference sequence). Trimming cost V 5 bases and J 5 bases; bases outside gene matches: 32. The CDR3 here is CASSPTTPGVFLTGSFKETQYF. The CDR3 nucleotides read TGTGCCAGCAGTCCTACGACGCCTGGGGTTTTCCTGACAGGGAGTTTTAAGGAGACCCAGTACTTC.

The chain is built from TRBV6-1 and TRBJ1-6; D gene uncertain. Germline assignment: CDR1 MNHNS and CDR2 SASEGT. Trimming cost V 3 bases and J 8 bases, with 11 bases left between them. This CDR3 has 14 amino acids. The CDR3 region is CASSESTHDSPLHF. The CDR3 nucleotides read TGTGCCAGCAGTGAGAGCACTCACGATTCACCCCTCCACTTT.

The chain employs TRBV18 and TRBJ2-3; 7 nucleotides match TRBD1. This CDR3 comprises 14 residues. Germline assignment: CDR1 KGHSH and CDR2 LQKENI. With 4 bases clipped from V and 1 base from J, the junction kept 2 bases outside the gene matches. CDR3 DNA sequence: TGTGCCAGCTCACTAGGGACAGGCACAGATACGCAGTATTTT. Translation gives CASSLGTGTDTQYF.

CDR3 sequence (DNA): TGTGCCAGTAGTGTTCGACAGGGTGGAAAGAACACTGAAGCTTTCTTT. This sequence encodes CASSVRQGGKNTEAFF. This sequence joins TRBV19 and TRBJ1-1, with TRBD1 identical over 7 bases. Germline V gene lookup returns CDR1 LNHDA and CDR2 SQIVND (reference sequence). The CDR3 totals 16 residues. J gave up 1 base and V 5 bases, and 10 bases lay outside the gene matches. Supplemented by reference TRBV19 and TRBJ1-1, the full variable domain reads DGGITQSPKYLFRKEGQNVTLSCEQNLNHDAMYWYRQDPGQGLRLIYYSQIVNDFQKGDIAEGYSVSREKKESFPLTVTSAQKNPTAFYLCASSVRQGGKNTEAFFGQGTRLTVV.

J is TRBJ2-7 and V is TRBV7-2, with D possibly matching TRBD2 (5 bases). With 1 base removed from V and 3 bases from J, the gap between germline ends came to 10 bases. The CDR3 is made up of 14 amino acids. The germline V gene has CDR1 SGHTA and CDR2 FQGNSA. In nucleotides, the CDR3 is TGTGCCAGCAGCTTAGTGACGGGGAACTACGAGCAGTACTTC. Translated, it gives CASSLVTGNYEQYF.

The rearrangement joins TRBV2 to TRBJ2-3, with D perhaps matching TRBD2 (5 bases). V lost 5 bases, J lost 1 base, and 19 bases lay in between. Per germline, CDR1 SNHLY and CDR2 FYNNEI. This CDR3 has 17 amino acids. In DNA, the CDR3 is TGTGCCAGCAGTTCCGAGGGCATAGGGCTCGGCACAGATACGCAGTATTTT. Encoded protein: CASSSEGIGLGTDTQYF. The full variable domain, with the rest looked up from reference TRBV2 and TRBJ2-3, is EPEVTQTPSHQVTQMGQEVILRCVPISNHLYFYWYRQILGQKVEFLVSFYNNEISEKSEIFDDQFSVERPDGSNFTLKIRSTKLEDSAMYFCASSSEGIGLGTDTQYFGPGTRLTVL.

This chain links TRBV27 with TRBJ2-2; 12 bases align to TRBD2. V dropped 8 bases and J dropped 3; count of bases not matched to a gene: 16. The CDR3 sequence is 19 residues long. Germline values: CDR1 MNHEY, CDR2 SMNVEV (reference sequence). As DNA, the CDR3 is TGTGCCAGCCTCCCCGTGGTGACTAGCGGGAGTGTGGACACCGGGGAGCTGTTTTTT. This encodes CASLPVVTSGSVDTGELFF.

The V gene is TRBV9, the J gene TRBJ2-6; weak D call: TRBD1 (6 bases). The V end was cut by 0 bases, the J end by 1 base, with 8 bases between. This CDR3 contains 16 residues. Germline V gene data show CDR1 as SGDLS and CDR2 as YYNGEE. The CDR3 region is CASSVGGGSGANVLTF. CDR3 nucleotides: TGTGCCAGCAGCGTAGGAGGGGGTTCTGGGGCCAACGTCCTGACTTTC.

This clone was counted a few times. V usage is TRBV6-5 and J usage is TRBJ2-6; D not resolved. Germline CDR1 is MNHEY and CDR2 is SVGAGI. This CDR3 region has 13 residues. With 5 bases removed from V and 2 bases from J, the gap between germline ends came to 4 bases. The chain's CDR3 is CASSRAGANVLTF. The CDR3 DNA is TGTGCCAGCAGTAGAGCTGGGGCCAACGTCCTGACTTTC.

The chain combines TRBV10-3 with TRBJ1-2, with 9 bases lining up with TRBD1. The CDR3 totals 14 residues. Germline values: CDR1 ENHRY, CDR2 SYGVKD. The ends lost 2 bases at V and 6 bases at J; junction bases unmatched: 4. The CDR3 region has the DNA TGTGCCATCAGTGAGGCACAGGGGGCTGATGGCTACACCTTC. Encoded protein: CAISEAQGADGYTF.

This chain uses TRBV4-1 with TRBJ2-5; the D gene is possibly TRBD1 (5 bases). Trimming pared 1 base from V and 5 bases from J, leaving 11 bases between. The CDR3 is 14 residues long. Germline CDR1 is MGHRA and CDR2 is YSYEKL. CDR3 sequence reads: CASSQVTVTETQYF. The DNA of the CDR3 is TGCGCCAGCAGCCAAGTGACAGTTACGGAGACCCAGTACTTC.

The rearrangement joins TRBV6-5 to TRBJ2-6; the D is unclear. Germline CDR1 MNHEY, CDR2 SVGAGI. There are 15 residues in the CDR3. Trimming left V 4 bases short and J 1 base short, with 8 bases between. DNA for the CDR3: TGTGCCAGCAGTTTCCTCAGGTCTGGGGCCAACGTCCTGACTTTC. The encoded protein is CASSFLRSGANVLTF.

The V call is TRBV7-3, the J call TRBJ2-7; D is uncertain. V lost 1 base and J lost 6, with 16 bases in between. CDR1 and CDR2 (germline): SGHTA, FQGTGA. The CDR3 totals 15 residues. CDR3 DNA sequence: TGTGCCAGCAGCTTAAGTCCTAGTGCCTTCTCCGAGCAGTACTTC. It yields the protein CASSLSPSAFSEQYF. The full variable domain, completed using reference TRBV7-3 and TRBJ2-7, is GAGVSQTPSNKVTEKGKYVELRCDPISGHTALYWYRQSLGQGPEFLIYFQGTGAADDSGLPNDRFFAVRPEGSVSTLKIQRTERGDSAVYLCASSLSPSAFSEQYFGPGTRLTVT.

The CDR3 is CAITTGQGAGEQFF. The CDR3 DNA is TGTGCCATCACCACGGGACAGGGGGCGGGTGAGCAGTTCTTC. The gene calls are TRBV10-3 and TRBJ2-1; 12 positions agree with TRBD1. Germline trimming cut 7 bases from V and 9 bases from J; bases unmatched to any gene: 7. Germline V gene data show CDR1 as ENHRY and CDR2 as SYGVKD. The CDR3 is 14 residues long.

This chain joins TRBV29-1 and TRBJ1-4; 8 nucleotides line up with TRBD1. This CDR3 is 13 amino acids long. The V gene end was trimmed by 5 bases and the J gene end by 6 bases; junction bases not matched to a gene: 5. Germline values: CDR1 SQVTM, CDR2 ANQGSEA. CDR3 nucleotide sequence: TGCAGCGTTTCTACAGGGGGGGATGAAAAACTGTTTTTT. This codes for CSVSTGGDEKLFF.

This clone was picked up many times. V usage is TRBV7-3 and J usage is TRBJ2-1; 9 bases align to TRBD2. Germline V lookup: CDR1 SGHTA, CDR2 FQGTGA. J gave up 4 bases and V 5 bases, and 9 bases lay outside the gene matches. This CDR3 contains 16 residues. CDR3 nucleotides: TGTGCCAGCAGCGCCCGGGCTAGCGGGGAGTACAATGAGCAGTTCTTC. Its protein is CASSARASGEYNEQFF.

This chain links TRBV30 with TRBJ1-5, with 9 bases lining up with TRBD1. Germline V CDR1 and CDR2: GTSNPN, SVGIG (reference sequence). The CDR3 loop spans 15 amino acids. With V trimmed by 2 bases and J by 10 bases, 12 bases remained unmatched. The CDR3 here is CAWSNRGPGGNPQHF. CDR3 nucleotide sequence: TGTGCCTGGAGTAACAGGGGGCCGGGGGGAAATCCCCAGCATTTT.

The CDR3 bases are TGTGCCAGCAGGGTGACAGGGGGCGTAAGTGGCTACACCTTC. It specifies CASRVTGGVSGYTF. The J gene is TRBJ1-2, the V gene TRBV6-5; 10 nucleotides line up with TRBD1. CDR1 is MNHEY, CDR2 SVGAGI, per germline. The CDR3 contains 14 residues. V shed 6 bases and J 7 bases; nucleotides not matched to a gene: 8.

The chain uses TRBV6-6 and TRBJ2-7; D might be TRBD2 (6 bases). CDR3 size: 14 residues. The V gene's germline CDR1 is MNHNY and CDR2 SVGAGI (reference sequence). The V and J ends lost 6 bases and 3 bases respectively, with 15 bases between them. The DNA of the CDR3 is TGTGCCAGCAGACCCGCCGACGGGAGCTACGAGCAGTACTTC. Residues: CASRPADGSYEQYF.

V and J are TRBV5-1 and TRBJ1-3; D remains ambiguous. Looked up from germline, CDR1 is SGHRS and CDR2 is YFSETQ. The CDR3 totals 14 residues. Trimming shortened V by 6 bases and J by 1 base, and 11 bases separated the two germline ends. CDR3 bases: TGCGCCAGCAAGGAGATGTGGTCTGGAAACACCATATATTTT. It is translated as CASKEMWSGNTIYF.

The chain links TRBV28 to TRBJ1-1; 8 bases agree with TRBD1. The germline V gene encodes CDR1 MDHEN and CDR2 SYDVKM. The CDR3 has 17 amino acids. Losses at the gene ends were 4 bases for V and 0 bases for J; bases not matched to a gene: 10. DNA of the CDR3: TGTGCCAGCAGTTCGGGACAGGTCTCATGGATGAACACTGAAGCTTTCTTT. It codes for CASSSGQVSWMNTEAFF.

The J gene is TRBJ2-1, the V gene TRBV2, with 10 bases fitting TRBD2. J was trimmed by 9 bases and V by 6 bases; bases with no gene match: 8. The CDR3 is made up of 14 amino acids. In germline, CDR1 is SNHLY, CDR2 FYNNEI. The CDR3 loop reads CASSPELAGFEQFF. The CDR3 DNA reads as TGTGCCAGCAGCCCGGAACTAGCGGGATTTGAGCAGTTCTTC.

This clone was seen just once. The chain recombines TRBV27 with TRBJ1-5, with D possibly matching TRBD1 (5 bases). Per the germline V gene, CDR1 is MNHEY and CDR2 is SMNVEV (reference sequence). This CDR3 is built from 14 residues. Trimming pared 6 bases from V and 1 base from J, leaving 10 bases between. This CDR3 reads CASRKGWSNQPQHF. The CDR3 DNA is TGTGCCAGCAGGAAGGGGTGGAGCAATCAGCCCCAGCATTTT.

J is TRBJ2-3 and V is TRBV21-1; TRBD2 is taken as the D call from the table, unchecked against the DNA. TRBV21-1 is shown as a pseudogene. This CDR3 region has 16 residues. The CDR3 loop is CASSKARLASGDTQYF. DNA for the CDR3: TGTGCCAGCAGCAAAGCTCGCCTAGCGTCGGGGGATACGCAGTATTTT.

The chain couples TRBV5-4 to TRBJ1-6; D not resolved. The V end was cut by 6 bases, the J end by 12 bases, with 16 bases between. Germline V gives CDR1 SGHNT, CDR2 YYREEE (reference sequence). The CDR3 consists of 13 residues. CDR3 region: CASTPGGWGPLHF. In DNA form, the CDR3 reads TGTGCCAGCACTCCCGGAGGCTGGGGACCCCTCCACTTT.

This clone is a singleton in its sample. The genes are TRBV6-5 and TRBJ2-5, with D unresolved. Germline lookup yields CDR1 MNHEY and CDR2 SVGAGI. The CDR3 totals 12 residues. Trimming shortened V by 5 bases and J by 7 bases, and 11 bases separated the two germline ends. The CDR3 protein is CASSPASGTQYF. The CDR3 DNA reads TGTGCCAGCAGTCCCGCCTCGGGGACCCAGTACTTC.

The CDR3 region is CASSRTGGPPVYGYTF. Here the CDR3 DNA reads TGCGCCAGCAGTCGGACAGGGGGCCCACCCGTCTATGGCTACACCTTC. This chain links TRBV5-1 with TRBJ1-2; 11 bases line up with TRBD1. Trimming removed 5 bases from V and 4 bases from J; junction bases left unmatched: 10. The length of the CDR3 is 16 residues. The germline CDR1 and CDR2 sequences are SGHRS and YFSETQ. The full variable domain, completed using reference TRBV5-1 and TRBJ1-2, is KAGVTQTPRYLIKTRGQQVTLSCSPISGHRSVSWYQQTPGQGLQFLFEYFSETQRNKGNFPGRFSGRQFSNSRSEMNVSTLELGDSALYLCASSRTGGPPVYGYTFGSGTRLTVV.

The count of this clone is one. The V call is TRBV7-9, the J call TRBJ2-7, with 7 bases identical to TRBD1. The CDR3 is made up of 10 amino acids. Germline-derived CDR1 and CDR2 are SEHNR and FQNEAQ (reference sequence). V lost 10 bases, J lost 5 bases, and 2 bases stayed unmatched. CDR3 coding DNA: TGTGCCAACGGGACAGACGAGCAGTACTTC. Its translation: CANGTDEQYF.

This sequence joins TRBV11-2 and TRBJ1-1; D not certain. Germline assignment: CDR1 SGHAT and CDR2 FQNNGV. The CDR3 extends over 13 amino acids. The V end lost 5 bases, the J end lost 6 bases, and 13 bases lay between the germline ends. DNA of the CDR3: TGTGCCAGCAGCCCTGTTGCGGTTTCTGAAGCTTTCTTT. Translating gives CASSPVAVSEAFF.

This sequence joins TRBV3-1 (or the pseudogene TRBV3-2) and TRBJ1-6, with a weak D call TRBD1 (5 bases). The germline V gene has CDR1 LGHDT and CDR2 YNNKEL (reference sequence). The CDR3 is 15 amino acids. Deletions cut 7 bases from V and 7 bases from J, with 17 bases between. Written as DNA, the CDR3 is TGTGCCAGCACTGTGGGCCAGGGTGTGAATTCACCCCTCCACTTT. It codes for CASTVGQGVNSPLHF.

This sequence joins TRBV5-1 and TRBJ2-7, with 10 bases lining up with TRBD2. The CDR3 has 13 residues. Germline lookup yields CDR1 SGHRS and CDR2 YFSETQ. V lost 4 bases to trimming and J lost 3 bases; unmatched junction nucleotides: 1. The CDR3 DNA sequence: TGCGCCAGCAGCCCTAGCGGGAGCTACGAGCAGTACTTC. This codes for CASSPSGSYEQYF.